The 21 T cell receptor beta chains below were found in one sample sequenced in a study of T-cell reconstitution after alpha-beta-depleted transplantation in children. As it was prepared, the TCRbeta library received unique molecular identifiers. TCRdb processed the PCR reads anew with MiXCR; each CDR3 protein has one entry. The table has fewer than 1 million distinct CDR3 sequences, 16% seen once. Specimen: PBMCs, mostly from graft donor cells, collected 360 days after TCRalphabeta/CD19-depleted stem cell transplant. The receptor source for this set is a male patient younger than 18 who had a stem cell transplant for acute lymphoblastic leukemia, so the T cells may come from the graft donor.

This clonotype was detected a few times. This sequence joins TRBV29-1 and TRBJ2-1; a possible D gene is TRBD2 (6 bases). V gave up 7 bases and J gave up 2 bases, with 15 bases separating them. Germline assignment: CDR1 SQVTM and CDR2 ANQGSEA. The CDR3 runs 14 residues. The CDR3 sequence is CSARDSLTYNEQFF. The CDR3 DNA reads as TGCAGCGCTAGGGACTCCCTTACCTACAATGAGCAGTTCTTC.

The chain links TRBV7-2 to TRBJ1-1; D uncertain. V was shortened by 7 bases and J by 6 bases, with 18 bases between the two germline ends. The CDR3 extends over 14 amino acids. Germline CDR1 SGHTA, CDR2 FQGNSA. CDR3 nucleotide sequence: TGTGCCAGCACCAAGCCTGGCCGTCTCGCTGAAGCTTTCTTT. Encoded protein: CASTKPGRLAEAFF.

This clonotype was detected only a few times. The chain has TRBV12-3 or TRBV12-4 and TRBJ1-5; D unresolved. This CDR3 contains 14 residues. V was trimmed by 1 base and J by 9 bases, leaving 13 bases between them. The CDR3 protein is CASSLGHQKPPQHF. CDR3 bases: TGTGCCAGCAGTTTAGGTCACCAAAAGCCGCCCCAGCATTTT.

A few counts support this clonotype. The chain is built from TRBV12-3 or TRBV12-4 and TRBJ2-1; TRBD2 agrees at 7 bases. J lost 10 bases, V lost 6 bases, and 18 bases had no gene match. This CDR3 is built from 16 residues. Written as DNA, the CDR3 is TGTGCCAGCAGGTGGTCCCGGGACTACGGTGAGGGCGAGCAGTTCTTC. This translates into CASRWSRDYGEGEQFF.

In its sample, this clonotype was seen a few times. The CDR3 DNA follows: TGTGCCAGCAGTTACTCGAAGGGGTTTAGGACTGAAGCTTTCTTT. Encoded protein: CASSYSKGFRTEAFF. The chain joins TRBV6-5 to TRBJ1-1; maybe TRBD1 (5 bases). This CDR3 is 15 amino acids long. Trimming pared 0 bases from V and 5 bases from J, leaving 13 bases between. Germline CDR1 MNHEY, CDR2 SVGAGI.

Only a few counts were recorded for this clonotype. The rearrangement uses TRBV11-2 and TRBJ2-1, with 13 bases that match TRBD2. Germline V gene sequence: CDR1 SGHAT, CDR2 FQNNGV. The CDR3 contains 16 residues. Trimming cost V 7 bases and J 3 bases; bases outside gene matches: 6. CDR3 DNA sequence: TGTGCCAGCACCCCGACTAGCGGGAGGAACTACAATGAGCAGTTCTTC. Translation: CASTPTSGRNYNEQFF.

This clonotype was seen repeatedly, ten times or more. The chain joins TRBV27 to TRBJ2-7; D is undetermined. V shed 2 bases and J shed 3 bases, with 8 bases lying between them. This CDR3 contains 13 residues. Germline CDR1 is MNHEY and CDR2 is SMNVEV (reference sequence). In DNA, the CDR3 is TGTGCCAGCAGTTTAGGGGTTCTCTACGAGCAGTACTTC. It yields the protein CASSLGVLYEQYF.

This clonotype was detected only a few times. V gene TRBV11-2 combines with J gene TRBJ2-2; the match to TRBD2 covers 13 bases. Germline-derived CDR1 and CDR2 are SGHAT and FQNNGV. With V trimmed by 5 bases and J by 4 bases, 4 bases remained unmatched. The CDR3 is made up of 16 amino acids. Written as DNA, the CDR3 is TGTGCCAGCAGCGGGACTAGCGGGGTTCTCACCGGGGAGCTGTTTTTT. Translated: CASSGTSGVLTGELFF.

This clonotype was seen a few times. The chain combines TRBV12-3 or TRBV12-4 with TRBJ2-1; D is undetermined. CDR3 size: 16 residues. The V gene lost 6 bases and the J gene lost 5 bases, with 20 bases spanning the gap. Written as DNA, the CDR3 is TGTGCCAGCAGATCAACTAACAAACGTCCCAACAATGAGCAGTTCTTC. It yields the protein CASRSTNKRPNNEQFF.

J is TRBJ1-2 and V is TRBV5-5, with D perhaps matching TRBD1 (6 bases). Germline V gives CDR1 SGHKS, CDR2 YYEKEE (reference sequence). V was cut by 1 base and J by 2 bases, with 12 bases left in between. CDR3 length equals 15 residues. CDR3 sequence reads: CASSLTGSINYGYTF. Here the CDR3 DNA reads TGTGCCAGCAGCTTGACAGGGAGCATCAACTATGGCTACACCTTC.

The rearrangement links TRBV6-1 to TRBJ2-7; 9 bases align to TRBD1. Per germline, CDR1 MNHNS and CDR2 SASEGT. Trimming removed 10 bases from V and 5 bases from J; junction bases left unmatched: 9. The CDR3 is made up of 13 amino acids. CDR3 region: CAIGTGRGNEQYF. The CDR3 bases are TGTGCCATCGGGACAGGGCGTGGAAACGAGCAGTACTTC.

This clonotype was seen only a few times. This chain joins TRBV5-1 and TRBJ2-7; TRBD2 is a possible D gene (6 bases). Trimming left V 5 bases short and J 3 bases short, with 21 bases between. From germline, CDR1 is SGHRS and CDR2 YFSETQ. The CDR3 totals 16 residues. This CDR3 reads CASSPFVGTPGYEQYF. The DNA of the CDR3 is TGCGCCAGCAGTCCCTTCGTCGGGACTCCGGGCTACGAGCAGTACTTC.

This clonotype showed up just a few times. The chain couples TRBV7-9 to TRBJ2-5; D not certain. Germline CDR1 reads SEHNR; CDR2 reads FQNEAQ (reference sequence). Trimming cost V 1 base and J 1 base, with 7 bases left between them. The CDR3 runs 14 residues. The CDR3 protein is CASSLVQSQETQYF. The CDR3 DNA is TGTGCCAGCAGCTTAGTACAGTCCCAAGAGACCCAGTACTTC.

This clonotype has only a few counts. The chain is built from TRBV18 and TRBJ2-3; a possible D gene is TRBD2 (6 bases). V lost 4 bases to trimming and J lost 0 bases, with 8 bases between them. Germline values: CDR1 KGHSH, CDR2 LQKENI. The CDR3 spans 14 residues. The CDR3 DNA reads TGTGCCAGCTCACAGGACTACAGCACAGATACGCAGTATTTT. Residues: CASSQDYSTDTQYF. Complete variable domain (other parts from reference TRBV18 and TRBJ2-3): NAGVMQNPRHLVRRRGQEARLRCSPMKGHSHVYWYRQLPEEGLKFMVYLQKENIIDESGMPKERFSAEFPKEGPSILRIQQVVRGDSAAYFCASSQDYSTDTQYFGPGTRLTVL.

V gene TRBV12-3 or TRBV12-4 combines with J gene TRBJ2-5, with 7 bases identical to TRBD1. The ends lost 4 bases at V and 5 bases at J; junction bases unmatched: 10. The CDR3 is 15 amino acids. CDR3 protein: CASSSHRGGWETQYF. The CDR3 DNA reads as TGTGCCAGCAGTTCCCACAGGGGCGGATGGGAGACCCAGTACTTC.

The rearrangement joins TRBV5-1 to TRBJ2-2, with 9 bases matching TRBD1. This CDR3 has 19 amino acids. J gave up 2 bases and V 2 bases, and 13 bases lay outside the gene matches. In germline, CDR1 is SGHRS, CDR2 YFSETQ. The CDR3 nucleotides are TGCGCCAGCAGCTTACCTAGGACAGGGGTGACCTTTAACACCGGGGAGCTGTTTTTT. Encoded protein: CASSLPRTGVTFNTGELFF.

Written as DNA, the CDR3 is TGTGCCAGCAGCCCCTCCGGGGTAGAGGAGGAGACCCAGTACTTC. Its protein is CASSPSGVEEETQYF. J is TRBJ2-5 and V is TRBV12-3 or TRBV12-4; D is possibly TRBD2 (5 bases). The length of the CDR3 is 15 residues. V dropped 6 bases and J dropped 5 bases, with 19 bases sitting between them.

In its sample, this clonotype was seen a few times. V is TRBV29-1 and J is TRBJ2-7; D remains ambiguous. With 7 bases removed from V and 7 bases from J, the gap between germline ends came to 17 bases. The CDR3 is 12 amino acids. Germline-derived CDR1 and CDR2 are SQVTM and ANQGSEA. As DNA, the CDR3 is TGCAGCGCGGTGGGGTCTTCTGGGGAGCAGTACTTC. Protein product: CSAVGSSGEQYF.

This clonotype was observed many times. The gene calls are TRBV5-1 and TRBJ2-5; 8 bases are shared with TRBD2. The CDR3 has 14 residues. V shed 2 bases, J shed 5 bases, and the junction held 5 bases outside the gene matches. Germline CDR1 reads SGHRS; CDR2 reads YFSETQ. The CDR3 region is CASSLGLASETQYF. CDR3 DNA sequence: TGCGCCAGCAGCTTAGGACTAGCCTCGGAGACCCAGTACTTC.

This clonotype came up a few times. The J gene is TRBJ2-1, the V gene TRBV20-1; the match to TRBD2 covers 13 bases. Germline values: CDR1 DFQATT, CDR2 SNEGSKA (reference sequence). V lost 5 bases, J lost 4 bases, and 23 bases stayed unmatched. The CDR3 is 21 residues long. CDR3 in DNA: TGCAGTGCTGCAAACCGCTTCACAGGGGGCGAGACTAGCGGGAGGTACAATGAGCAGTTCTTC. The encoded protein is CSAANRFTGGETSGRYNEQFF.

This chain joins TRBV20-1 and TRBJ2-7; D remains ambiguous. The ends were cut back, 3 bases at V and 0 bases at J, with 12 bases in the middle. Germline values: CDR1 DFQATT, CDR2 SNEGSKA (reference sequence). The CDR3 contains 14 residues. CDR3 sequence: CSARRPVSSYEQYF. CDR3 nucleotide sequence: TGCAGTGCTAGGCGGCCTGTGAGCTCCTACGAGCAGTACTTC.